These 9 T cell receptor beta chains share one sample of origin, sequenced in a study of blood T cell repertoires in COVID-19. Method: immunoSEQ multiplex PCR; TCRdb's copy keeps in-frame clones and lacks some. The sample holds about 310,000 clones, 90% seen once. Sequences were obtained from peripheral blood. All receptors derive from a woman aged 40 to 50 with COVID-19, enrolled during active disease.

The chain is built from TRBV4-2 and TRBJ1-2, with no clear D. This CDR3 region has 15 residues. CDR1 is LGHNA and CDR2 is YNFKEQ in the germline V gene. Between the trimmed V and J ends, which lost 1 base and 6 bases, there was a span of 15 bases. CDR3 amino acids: CASSQGVVAGNGYTF. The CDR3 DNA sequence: TGTGCCAGCAGCCAAGGGGTTGTTGCGGGAAATGGCTACACCTTC.

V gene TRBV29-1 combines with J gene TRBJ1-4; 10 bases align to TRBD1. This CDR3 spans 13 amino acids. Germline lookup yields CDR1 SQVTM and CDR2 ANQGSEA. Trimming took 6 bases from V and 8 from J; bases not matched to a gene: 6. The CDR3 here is CSVGQGVREKLFF. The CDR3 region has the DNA TGCAGCGTCGGACAGGGGGTTAGGGAAAAACTGTTTTTT.

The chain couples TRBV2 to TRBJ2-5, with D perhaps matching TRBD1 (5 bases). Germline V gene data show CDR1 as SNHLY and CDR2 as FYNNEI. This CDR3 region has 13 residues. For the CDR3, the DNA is TGTGCGAAGAATAAGGGGCTCCAAGAGACCCAGTACTTC. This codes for CAKNKGLQETQYF.

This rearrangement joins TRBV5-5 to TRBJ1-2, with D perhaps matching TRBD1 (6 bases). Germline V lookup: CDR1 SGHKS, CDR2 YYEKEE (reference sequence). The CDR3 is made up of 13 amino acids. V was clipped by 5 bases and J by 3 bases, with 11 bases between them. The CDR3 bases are TGTGCCAGCAGTAGACAGGAACACTATGGCTACACCTTC. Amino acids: CASSRQEHYGYTF.

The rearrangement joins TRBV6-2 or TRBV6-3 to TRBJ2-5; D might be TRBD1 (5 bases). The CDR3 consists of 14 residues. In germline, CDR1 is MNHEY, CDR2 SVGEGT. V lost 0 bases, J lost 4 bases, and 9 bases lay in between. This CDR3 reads CASSYSGASETQYF. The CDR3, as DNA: TGTGCCAGCAGTTACTCAGGGGCTTCAGAGACCCAGTACTTC.

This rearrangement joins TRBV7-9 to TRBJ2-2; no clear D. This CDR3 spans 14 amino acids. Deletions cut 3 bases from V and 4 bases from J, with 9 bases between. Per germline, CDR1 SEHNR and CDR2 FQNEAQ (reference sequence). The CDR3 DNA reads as TGTGCCAGCAGCTTTATAGTTGGCACCGGGGAGCTGTTTTTT. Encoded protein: CASSFIVGTGELFF.

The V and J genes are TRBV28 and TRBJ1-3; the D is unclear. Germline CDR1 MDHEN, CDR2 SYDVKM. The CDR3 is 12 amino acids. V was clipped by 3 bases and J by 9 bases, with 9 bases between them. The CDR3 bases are TGTGCCAGCAGTTTCCCCGTCGGCACCATATATTTT. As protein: CASSFPVGTIYF.

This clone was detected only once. CDR3 nucleotide sequence: TGTGCCAGCAGTTATAGGGGGCCTCGCACTGAAGCTTTCTTT. It yields the protein CASSYRGPRTEAFF. The V call is TRBV6-5, the J call TRBJ1-1; 7 bases align to TRBD1. The CDR3 loop spans 14 amino acids. Trimming took 3 bases from V and 4 from J; bases not matched to a gene: 5. Germline CDR1 is MNHEY and CDR2 is SVGAGI.

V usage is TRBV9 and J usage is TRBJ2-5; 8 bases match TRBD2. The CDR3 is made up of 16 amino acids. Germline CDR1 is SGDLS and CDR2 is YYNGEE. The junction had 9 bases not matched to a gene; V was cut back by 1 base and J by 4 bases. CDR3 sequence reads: CASSVQTGGSRETQYF. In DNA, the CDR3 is TGTGCCAGCAGCGTACAAACGGGAGGGTCCAGAGAGACCCAGTACTTC. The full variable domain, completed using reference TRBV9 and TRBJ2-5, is DSGVTQTPKHLITATGQRVTLRCSPRSGDLSVYWYQQSLDQGLQFLIQYYNGEERAKGNILERFSAQQFPDLHSELNLSSLELGDSALYFCASSVQTGGSRETQYFGPGTRLLVL.